Below are 20 T cell receptor beta chains sequenced from a single sample in a study of blood T cell repertoires in COVID-19. Clones were read by immunoSEQ multiplex PCR, and TCRdb kept only the in-frame ones, dropping some. Here the sample spans about 16,000 clones, about nine tenths being singletons. Sequenced: peripheral blood. Receptor source: a human donor with active COVID-19. The donor label of this sample is uncertain.

The chain combines TRBV9 with TRBJ1-1; D may be TRBD1 (5 bases). V was trimmed by 2 bases and J by 4 bases, leaving 12 bases between them. Germline CDR1 reads SGDLS; CDR2 reads YYNGEE. The CDR3 runs 14 residues. CDR3 loop: CASSVKGSSTEAFF. The CDR3 DNA follows: TGTGCCAGCAGCGTTAAGGGGTCGAGCACTGAAGCTTTCTTT. Variable domain in full (rest from reference TRBV9 and TRBJ1-1): DSGVTQTPKHLITATGQRVTLRCSPRSGDLSVYWYQQSLDQGLQFLIQYYNGEERAKGNILERFSAQQFPDLHSELNLSSLELGDSALYFCASSVKGSSTEAFFGQGTRLTVV.

This clone showed up just once. The V gene is TRBV11-2, the J gene TRBJ2-7; TRBD1 matches 9 bases. This CDR3 comprises 14 residues. V trimming: 5 bases; J trimming: 3 bases; junction bases outside the gene matches: 5. Germline assignment: CDR1 SGHAT and CDR2 FQNNGV. This CDR3 is CASSQGQGNYEQYF. The CDR3 bases are TGTGCCAGCAGCCAAGGACAGGGGAACTACGAGCAGTACTTC.

CDR3 protein: CASSAGLAGSSTDTQYF. The CDR3, as DNA: TGTGCCAGCAGCGCCGGATTAGCGGGGTCTAGCACAGATACGCAGTATTTT. The J gene is TRBJ2-3, the V gene TRBV9; TRBD2 aligns across 8 bases. This CDR3 comprises 17 residues. V shed 3 bases, J shed 0 bases, and the junction held 9 bases outside the gene matches. Germline CDR1 SGDLS, CDR2 YYNGEE.

The J gene is TRBJ1-4, the V gene TRBV7-9, with 10 nucleotides matching TRBD1. J gave up 8 bases and V 0 bases, and 6 bases lay outside the gene matches. The CDR3 contains 16 residues. Germline CDR1 reads SEHNR; CDR2 reads FQNEAQ (reference sequence). The CDR3 reads CASSLATGGAGEKLFF. The CDR3 nucleotides read TGTGCCAGCAGCTTAGCGACAGGGGGCGCGGGGGAAAAACTGTTTTTT.

The chain recombines TRBV28 with TRBJ1-4, with TRBD1 matching over 7 bases. Germline values: CDR1 MDHEN, CDR2 SYDVKM. The V gene end was trimmed by 5 bases and the J gene end by 8 bases; junction bases not matched to a gene: 14. The CDR3 extends over 16 amino acids. This CDR3 reads CASSPETGPREEKLFF. DNA of the CDR3: TGTGCCAGCAGTCCGGAGACAGGGCCAAGGGAAGAAAAACTGTTTTTT.

This clone has only one observation. The V gene is TRBV4-1, the J gene TRBJ1-3; no firm D call. Trimming removed 0 bases from V and 2 bases from J, with 8 bases in between. The CDR3 sequence is 15 residues long. CDR1 and CDR2 (germline): MGHRA, YSYEKL. The chain's CDR3 is CASSQEVVAGNTIYF. DNA of the CDR3: TGCGCCAGCAGCCAAGAGGTAGTCGCTGGAAACACCATATATTTT.

The chain uses TRBV25-1 and TRBJ2-5, with 7 bases fitting TRBD2. Germline V gene data show CDR1 as MGHDK and CDR2 as SYGVNS. This CDR3 is 14 amino acids long. The V and J ends lost 3 bases and 3 bases, in that order; junction bases with no gene match: 4. The CDR3 coding sequence is TGTGCCAGCAGTGACCGGGACTACGAAGAGACCCAGTACTTC. The encoded protein is CASSDRDYEETQYF. Filled out from reference TRBV25-1 and TRBJ2-5, the complete variable domain reads EADIYQTPRYLVIGTGKKITLECSQTMGHDKMYWYQQDPGMELHLIHYSYGVNSTEKGDLSSESTVSRIRTEHFPLTLESARPSHTSQYLCASSDRDYEETQYFGPGTRLLVL.

The J gene is TRBJ1-2, the V gene TRBV29-1; 11 bases are a match to TRBD1. The CDR3 length is 12 residues. After removal of 4 bases from V and 12 bases from J, the junction contained 7 bases not matched to a gene. Germline lookup yields CDR1 SQVTM and CDR2 ANQGSEA. The CDR3 loop is CSVASGQGAHTF. Here the CDR3 DNA reads TGCAGCGTTGCGTCCGGACAGGGGGCCCACACCTTC.

This clone was found a few times. This sequence joins TRBV5-4 and TRBJ2-1, with 8 bases that match TRBD1. Germline CDR1 SGHNT, CDR2 YYREEE (reference sequence). The CDR3 contains 16 residues. Trimming cost V 2 bases and J 0 bases; bases outside gene matches: 4. CDR3 sequence (DNA): TGTGCCAGCAGCTTATACAGGGGGAGCTCCTACAATGAGCAGTTCTTC. It yields the protein CASSLYRGSSYNEQFF. Full variable domain (missing parts from reference TRBV5-4 and TRBJ2-1): ETGVTQSPTHLIKTRGQQVTLRCSSQSGHNTVSWYQQALGQGPQFIFQYYREEENGRGNFPPRFSGLQFPNYSSELNVNALELDDSALYLCASSLYRGSSYNEQFFGPGTRLTVL.

J is TRBJ1-2 and V is TRBV20-1; D possibly corresponds to TRBD1 (6 bases). The CDR3 extends over 11 amino acids. Germline lookup yields CDR1 DFQATT and CDR2 SNEGSKA (reference sequence). Between the trimmed V and J ends, which lost 3 bases and 6 bases, there was a span of 8 bases. In nucleotides, the CDR3 is TGCAGTGCTAGGGGGGCGGATGGCTACACCTTC. Translated: CSARGADGYTF.

The chain recombines TRBV5-1 with TRBJ2-7; D is perhaps TRBD2 (5 bases). Germline assignment: CDR1 SGHRS and CDR2 YFSETQ. The CDR3 contains 14 residues. Trimming removed 0 bases at V and 0 bases at J, with 7 bases between. The CDR3 protein is CASSLVGSSYEQYF. CDR3 DNA: TGCGCCAGCAGCTTGGTGGGGAGCTCCTACGAGCAGTACTTC.

The chain joins TRBV6-5 to TRBJ1-2; tentatively, D is TRBD1 (6 bases). Trimming shortened V by 6 bases and J by 8 bases, and 16 bases separated the two germline ends. The CDR3 has 13 amino acids. Germline CDR1 MNHEY, CDR2 SVGAGI. The CDR3 sequence is CASSHQGQQGYTF. The CDR3, as DNA: TGTGCCAGCAGCCACCAAGGACAGCAAGGCTACACCTTC.

This clone has a single count. The chain employs TRBV5-5 and TRBJ2-1; 12 bases agree with TRBD2. V lost 4 bases and J lost 6; bases outside the gene matches: 8. The CDR3 is 16 amino acids. Germline V gives CDR1 SGHKS, CDR2 YYEKEE (reference sequence). The CDR3 region is CASSLLAGGQFNEQFF. The CDR3 DNA sequence: TGTGCCAGCAGCCTCCTAGCGGGGGGGCAATTCAATGAGCAGTTCTTC.

The rearrangement uses TRBV20-1 and TRBJ2-1; D is unclear. The CDR3 totals 11 residues. V was clipped by 1 base and J by 7 bases, with 5 bases between them. Germline V gene lookup returns CDR1 DFQATT and CDR2 SNEGSKA (reference sequence). This CDR3 reads CSARGLNEQFF. Written as DNA, the CDR3 is TGCAGTGCTAGAGGTCTGAATGAGCAGTTCTTC.

By its share, this clone is medium-sized. The chain is built from TRBV2 and TRBJ2-7, with a tentative D call TRBD2 (6 bases). V shed 4 bases and J shed 5 bases, with 18 bases lying between them. This CDR3 has 15 amino acids. Germline V gene sequence: CDR1 SNHLY, CDR2 FYNNEI. The CDR3 region is CASSVGTPRIHEQYF. The CDR3 DNA reads TGTGCCAGCAGTGTAGGGACTCCACGGATCCACGAGCAGTACTTC. The full variable domain, rest sourced from reference TRBV2 and TRBJ2-7, is EPEVTQTPSHQVTQMGQEVILRCVPISNHLYFYWYRQILGQKVEFLVSFYNNEISEKSEIFDDQFSVERPDGSNFTLKIRSTKLEDSAMYFCASSVGTPRIHEQYFGPGTRLTVT.

The chain links TRBV19 to TRBJ2-3; D uncertain. The V end lost 4 bases, the J end lost 4 bases, and 3 bases lay between the germline ends. This CDR3 comprises 11 residues. Germline loops: CDR1 LNHDA, CDR2 SQIVND (reference sequence). In DNA form, the CDR3 reads TGTGCCAGTAGTACATCAGATACGCAGTATTTT. This gives the protein CASSTSDTQYF.

The CDR3 sequence: CASSSAGWSGSGNTIYF. For the CDR3, the DNA is TGTGCCAGCAGCTCCGCAGGTTGGTCTGGCTCTGGAAACACCATATATTTT. The chain uses TRBV7-6 and TRBJ1-3; D unclear. The CDR3 has 17 residues. V gave up 4 bases and J gave up 0 bases, with 16 bases separating them. Germline V lookup: CDR1 SGHVS, CDR2 FNYEAQ.

This clone was picked up a small number of times. The chain links TRBV12-3 or TRBV12-4 to TRBJ1-1; possible D gene TRBD1, 5 bases. This CDR3 comprises 13 residues. Trimming shortened V by 6 bases and J by 1 base, and 9 bases separated the two germline ends. CDR3 in DNA: TGTGCCAGCAGAAGGGGCCAGAACACTGAAGCTTTCTTT. It encodes CASRRGQNTEAFF.

This clone was detected only once. This chain links TRBV19 with TRBJ2-5; TRBD1 agrees at 8 bases. Germline trimming cut 3 bases from V and 5 bases from J; bases unmatched to any gene: 8. The CDR3 covers 15 residues. Germline-derived CDR1 and CDR2 are LNHDA and SQIVND (reference sequence). The CDR3 reads CASSMAGGFGETQYF. The CDR3 DNA is TGTGCCAGTAGTATGGCAGGGGGCTTCGGTGAGACCCAGTACTTC.

The CDR3 sequence: CASSFGLNYGYTF. DNA of the CDR3: TGTGCCAGTAGCTTCGGACTAAACTATGGCTACACCTTC. The chain employs TRBV19 and TRBJ1-2; D gene ambiguous. Germline V lookup: CDR1 LNHDA, CDR2 SQIVND (reference sequence). The CDR3 is 13 residues long. V lost 6 bases to trimming and J lost 2 bases, with 10 bases between them.